This T cell receptor (beta chain) came from a study of shared clonotypes between healthy human individuals. Study in general: Each donor's CD4 naive and CD4 memory cells filled three plates apiece, CD8 naive two, and CD8 memory one.

Note on this clone: Its antigen is still unknown.

The trim removed 3 bases at V and 0 bases at J, leaving 14 bases unmatched. CDR1 is MRHNA and CDR2 is SNTAGT in the germline V gene. This CDR3 spans 20 amino acids. CD45RO-negative, CCR7-selected cells formed the naive CD8 fraction, which excluded terminally differentiated effector memory CD45RA+ cells. The study, taken as a whole, reports: Donor clonotype sharing was expected to depend on sequencing depth. It was only blood that was sampled, and tissue repertoires likely differ.

Assay used: immunoSEQ multiplex PCR; TCRdb lists only in-frame clones, some missing. The sample records about 2.1 million clones, approximately 94% being singletons. Sequencing was performed on naive CD8+ T cells from PBMCs. The clonotype was recovered from a man between 18 and 35 years old in good health. Some clones in this sample may be carry-over from other donors' samples. The chain couples TRBV6-4 to TRBJ2-1, with TRBD2 matching 10 bases. In DNA, the CDR3 is TGTGCCAGCAGTGAACGTCTAGCGGGAGCCATCCAGAGCTCCTACAATGAGCAGTTCTTC. Translating gives CASSERLAGAIQSSYNEQFF.